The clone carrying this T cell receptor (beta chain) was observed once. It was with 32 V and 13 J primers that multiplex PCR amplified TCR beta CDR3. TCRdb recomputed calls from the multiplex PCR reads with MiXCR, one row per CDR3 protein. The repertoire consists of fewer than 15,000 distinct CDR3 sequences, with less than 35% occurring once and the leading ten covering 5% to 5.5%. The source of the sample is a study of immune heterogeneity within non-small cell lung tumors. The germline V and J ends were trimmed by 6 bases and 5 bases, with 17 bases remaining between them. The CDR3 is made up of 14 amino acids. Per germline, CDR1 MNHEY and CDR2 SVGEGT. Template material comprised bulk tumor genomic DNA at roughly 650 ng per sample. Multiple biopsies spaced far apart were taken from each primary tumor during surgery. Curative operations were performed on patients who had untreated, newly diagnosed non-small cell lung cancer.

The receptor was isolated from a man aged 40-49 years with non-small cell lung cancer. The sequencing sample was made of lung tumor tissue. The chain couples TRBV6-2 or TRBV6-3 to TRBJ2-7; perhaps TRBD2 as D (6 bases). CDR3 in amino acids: CASSAGLLLDEQYF. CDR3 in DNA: TGTGCCAGCAGCGCGGGACTCCTCTTGGACGAGCAGTACTTC.